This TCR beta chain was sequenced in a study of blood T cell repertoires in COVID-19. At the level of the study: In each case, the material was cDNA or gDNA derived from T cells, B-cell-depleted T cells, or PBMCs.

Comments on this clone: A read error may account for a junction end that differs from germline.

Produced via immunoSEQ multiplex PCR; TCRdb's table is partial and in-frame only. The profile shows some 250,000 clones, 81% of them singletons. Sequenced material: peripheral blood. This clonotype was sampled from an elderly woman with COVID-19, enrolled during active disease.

The CDR3 loop is CASTYRGGTDTQYF. The CDR3 DNA sequence: TGTGCCAGCACTTACCGGGGGGGCACAGATACGCAGTATTTT. The genes are TRBV6-5 and TRBJ2-3; TRBD2 matches 7 bases. Germline assignment: CDR1 MNHEY and CDR2 SVGAGI. This CDR3 contains 14 residues.